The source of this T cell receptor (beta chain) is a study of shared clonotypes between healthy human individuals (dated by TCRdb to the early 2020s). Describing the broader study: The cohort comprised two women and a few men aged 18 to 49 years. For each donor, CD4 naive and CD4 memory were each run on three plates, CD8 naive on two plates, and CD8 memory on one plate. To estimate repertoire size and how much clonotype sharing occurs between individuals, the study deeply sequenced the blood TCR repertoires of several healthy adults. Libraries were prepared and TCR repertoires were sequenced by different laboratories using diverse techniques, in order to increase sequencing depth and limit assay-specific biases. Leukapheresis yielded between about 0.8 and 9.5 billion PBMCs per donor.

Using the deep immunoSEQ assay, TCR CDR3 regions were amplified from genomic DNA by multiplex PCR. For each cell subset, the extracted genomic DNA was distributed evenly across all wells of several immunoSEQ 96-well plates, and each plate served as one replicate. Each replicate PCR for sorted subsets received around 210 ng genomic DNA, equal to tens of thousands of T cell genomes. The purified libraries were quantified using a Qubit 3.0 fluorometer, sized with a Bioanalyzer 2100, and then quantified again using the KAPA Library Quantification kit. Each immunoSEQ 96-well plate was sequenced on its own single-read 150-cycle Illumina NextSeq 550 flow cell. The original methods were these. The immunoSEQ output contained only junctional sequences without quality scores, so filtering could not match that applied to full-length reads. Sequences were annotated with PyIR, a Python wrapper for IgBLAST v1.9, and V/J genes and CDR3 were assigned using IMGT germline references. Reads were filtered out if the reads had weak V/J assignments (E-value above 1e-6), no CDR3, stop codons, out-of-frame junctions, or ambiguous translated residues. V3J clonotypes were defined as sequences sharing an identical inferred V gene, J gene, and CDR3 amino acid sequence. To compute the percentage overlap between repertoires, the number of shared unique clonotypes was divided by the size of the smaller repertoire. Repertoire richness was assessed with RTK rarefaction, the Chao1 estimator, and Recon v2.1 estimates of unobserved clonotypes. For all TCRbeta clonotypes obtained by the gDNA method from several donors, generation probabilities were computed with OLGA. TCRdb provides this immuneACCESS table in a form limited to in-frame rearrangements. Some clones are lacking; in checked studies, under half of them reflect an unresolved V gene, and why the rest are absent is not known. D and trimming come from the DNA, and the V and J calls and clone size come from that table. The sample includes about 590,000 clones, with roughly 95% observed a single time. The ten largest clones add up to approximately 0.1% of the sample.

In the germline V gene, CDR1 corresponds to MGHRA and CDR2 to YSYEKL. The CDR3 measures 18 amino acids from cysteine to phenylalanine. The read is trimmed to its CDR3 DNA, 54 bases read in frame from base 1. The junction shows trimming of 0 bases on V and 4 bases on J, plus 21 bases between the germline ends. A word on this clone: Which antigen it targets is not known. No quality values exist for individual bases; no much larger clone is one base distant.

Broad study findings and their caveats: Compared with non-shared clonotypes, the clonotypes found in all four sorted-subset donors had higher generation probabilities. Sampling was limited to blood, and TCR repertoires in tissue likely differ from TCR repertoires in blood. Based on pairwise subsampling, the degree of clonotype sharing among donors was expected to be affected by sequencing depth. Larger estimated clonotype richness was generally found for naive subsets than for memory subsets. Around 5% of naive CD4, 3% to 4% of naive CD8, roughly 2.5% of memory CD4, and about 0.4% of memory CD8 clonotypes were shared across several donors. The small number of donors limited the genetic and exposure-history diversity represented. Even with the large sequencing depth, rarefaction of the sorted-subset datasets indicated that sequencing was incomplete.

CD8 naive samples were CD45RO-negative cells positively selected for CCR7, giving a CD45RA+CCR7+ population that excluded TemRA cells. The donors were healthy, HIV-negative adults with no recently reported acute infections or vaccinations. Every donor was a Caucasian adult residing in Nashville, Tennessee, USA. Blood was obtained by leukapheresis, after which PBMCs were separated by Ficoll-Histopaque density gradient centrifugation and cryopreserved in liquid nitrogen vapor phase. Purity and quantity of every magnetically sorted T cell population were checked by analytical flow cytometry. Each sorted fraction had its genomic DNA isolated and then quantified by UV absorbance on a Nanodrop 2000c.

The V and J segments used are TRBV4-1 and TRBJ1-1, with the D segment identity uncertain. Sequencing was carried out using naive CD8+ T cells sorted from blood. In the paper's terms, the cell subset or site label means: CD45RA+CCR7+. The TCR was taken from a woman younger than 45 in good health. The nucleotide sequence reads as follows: TGCGCCAGCAGCCAAGACCCCTGGAGTCGTCGACCCATCACTGAAGCTTTCTTT. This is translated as CASSQDPWSRRPITEAFF.